This record covers a single T cell receptor beta chain. The antigen is unknown. The record originates from a study of blood T cells in healthy people across ages. Study outcomes and limitations: Underestimates were what the diversity estimates from one million T cells were considered to be.

This CDR3 has 13 amino acids. CDR1 is SQVTM and CDR2 is ANQGSEA in the germline V gene. Trimming stripped 7 bases from V and 3 bases from J, with 15 bases between. The use of a sample-barcoded 5' primer and a J-beta primer mix characterized a second PCR of about 6 to 11 cycles. TCRdb re-derived calls from the 5' RACE reads in MiXCR, one entry per CDR3 protein. The table shows about 1,400,000 distinct CDR3 sequences, with around 55% occurring only once. Each sample yielded at least 6 million isolated PBMCs. V usage is TRBV29-1 and J usage is TRBJ1-1; possibly TRBD1 for D (6 bases). Sequenced material: blood. The clonotype comes from a man aged 18 to 30 in good health. This CDR3 reads CSGGGRLYTEAFF. CDR3 nucleotide sequence: TGCAGCGGGGGGGGGCGTCTTTACACTGAAGCTTTCTTT. The complete variable domain, with remaining parts taken from reference TRBV29-1 and TRBJ1-1, reads SAVISQKPSRDICQRGTSLTIQCQVDSQVTMMFWYRQQPGQSLTLIATANQGSEATYESGFVIDKFPISRPNLTFSTLTVSNMSPEDSSIYLCSGGGRLYTEAFFGQGTRLTVV.